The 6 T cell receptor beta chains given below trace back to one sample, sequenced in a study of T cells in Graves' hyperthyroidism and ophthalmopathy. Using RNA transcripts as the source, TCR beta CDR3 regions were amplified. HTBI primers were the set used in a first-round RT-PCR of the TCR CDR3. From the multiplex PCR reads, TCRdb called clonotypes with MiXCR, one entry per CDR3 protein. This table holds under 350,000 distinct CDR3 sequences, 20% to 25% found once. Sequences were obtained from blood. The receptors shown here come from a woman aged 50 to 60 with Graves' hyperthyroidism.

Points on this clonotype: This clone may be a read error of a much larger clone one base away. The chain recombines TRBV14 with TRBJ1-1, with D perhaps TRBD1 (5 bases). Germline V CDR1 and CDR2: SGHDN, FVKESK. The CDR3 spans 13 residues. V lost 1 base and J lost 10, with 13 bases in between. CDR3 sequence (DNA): TGTGCCAGCAGCCAAGTAAGCTCCCAGGGAGCTTTCTTT. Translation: CASSQVSSQGAFF.

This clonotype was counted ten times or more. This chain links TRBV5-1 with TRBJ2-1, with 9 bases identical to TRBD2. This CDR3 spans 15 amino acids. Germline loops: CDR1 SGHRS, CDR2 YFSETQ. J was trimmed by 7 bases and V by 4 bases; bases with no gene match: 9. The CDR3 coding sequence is TGCGCCAGCAGCCCCCCCCCCAGCGGGAGGAATGAGCAGTTCTTC. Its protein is CASSPPPSGRNEQFF.

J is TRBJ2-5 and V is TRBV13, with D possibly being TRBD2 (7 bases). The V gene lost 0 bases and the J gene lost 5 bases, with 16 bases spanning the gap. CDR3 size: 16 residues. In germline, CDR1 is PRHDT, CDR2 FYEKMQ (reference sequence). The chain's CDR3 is CASSLGVSGGGETQYF. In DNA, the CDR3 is TGTGCCAGCAGCTTAGGAGTCTCGGGGGGCGGGGAGACCCAGTACTTC.

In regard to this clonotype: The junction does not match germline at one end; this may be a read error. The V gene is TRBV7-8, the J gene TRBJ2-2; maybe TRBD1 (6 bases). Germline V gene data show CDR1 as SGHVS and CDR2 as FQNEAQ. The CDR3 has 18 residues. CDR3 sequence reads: CASSSRQVPRPDTGELSF. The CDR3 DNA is TGTGCCAGCAGCTCAAGACAGGTACCAAGACCGGACACCGGGGAGCTGTCTTTT.

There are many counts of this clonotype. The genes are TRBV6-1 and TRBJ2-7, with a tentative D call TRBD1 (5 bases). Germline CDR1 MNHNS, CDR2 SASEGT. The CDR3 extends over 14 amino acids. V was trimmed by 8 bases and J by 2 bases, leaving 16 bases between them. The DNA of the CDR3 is TGTGCCAGCCTAGTCCTGGACAAGCCCTACGAGCAGTACTTC. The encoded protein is CASLVLDKPYEQYF.

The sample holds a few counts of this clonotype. The DNA of the CDR3 is TGTGCCAGCAGTTACTTACAGGGGGGAGGTGAAGCTTTCTTT. It encodes CASSYLQGGGEAFF. The chain combines TRBV6-1 with TRBJ1-1, with TRBD1 identical over 8 bases. This CDR3 comprises 14 residues. The trim removed 5 bases at V and 7 bases at J, leaving 9 bases unmatched. Germline loops: CDR1 MNHNS, CDR2 SASEGT.